This TCR beta chain derives from a study of CD8+CD57+ T cells in acquired aplastic anemia. V trimming: 0 bases; J trimming: 13 bases; junction bases outside the gene matches: 7. CDR3 length: 12 amino acids. The germline CDR1 and CDR2 sequences are DFQATT and SNEGSKA (reference sequence). Profiling of TCR beta VDJ combinations and CDR3 sequences used genomic DNA as template. TCRdb analysed the reads with MiXCR anew, one entry per CDR3 protein. The sample has about 210,000 distinct CDR3 sequences, 61% seen once. The chain joins TRBV20-1 to TRBJ1-2, with 8 positions matching TRBD1. Source material: sorted CD4+, CD8+, or CD8+CD57+ T cells (not recorded which) from PBMCs. This TCR was recovered from a human donor in good health. The CDR3 reads CSARDQDRAITF. As DNA, the CDR3 is TGCAGTGCTAGAGATCAGGACAGGGCCATCACCTTC.